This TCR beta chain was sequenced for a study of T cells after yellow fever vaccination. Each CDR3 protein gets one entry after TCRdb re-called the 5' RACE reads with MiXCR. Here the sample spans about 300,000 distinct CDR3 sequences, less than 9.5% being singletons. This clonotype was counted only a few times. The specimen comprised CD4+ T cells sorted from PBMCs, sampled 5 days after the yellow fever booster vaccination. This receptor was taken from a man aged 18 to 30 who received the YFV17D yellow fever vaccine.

The CDR3 reads CSVREANGYTF. DNA of the CDR3: TGCAGCGTCAGGGAGGCCAATGGCTACACCTTC. This sequence joins TRBV29-1 and TRBJ1-2; D is perhaps TRBD1 (5 bases). V lost 6 bases to trimming and J lost 6 bases, with 11 bases between them. The CDR3 is 11 amino acids. Germline-derived CDR1 and CDR2 are SQVTM and ANQGSEA.